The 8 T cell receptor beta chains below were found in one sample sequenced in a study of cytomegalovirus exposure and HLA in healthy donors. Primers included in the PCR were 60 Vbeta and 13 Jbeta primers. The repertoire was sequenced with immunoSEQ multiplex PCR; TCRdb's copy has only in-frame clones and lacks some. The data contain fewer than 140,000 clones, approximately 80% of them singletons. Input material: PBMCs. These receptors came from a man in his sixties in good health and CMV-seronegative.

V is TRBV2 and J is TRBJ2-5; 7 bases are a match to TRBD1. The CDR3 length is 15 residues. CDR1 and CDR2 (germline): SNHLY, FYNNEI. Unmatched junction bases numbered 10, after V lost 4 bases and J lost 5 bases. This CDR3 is CASSGSSGGRETQYF. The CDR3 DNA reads TGTGCCAGCAGTGGGTCGTCAGGGGGACGGGAGACCCAGTACTTC. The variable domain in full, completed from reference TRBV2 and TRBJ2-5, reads EPEVTQTPSHQVTQMGQEVILRCVPISNHLYFYWYRQILGQKVEFLVSFYNNEISEKSEIFDDQFSVERPDGSNFTLKIRSTKLEDSAMYFCASSGSSGGRETQYFGPGTRLLVL.

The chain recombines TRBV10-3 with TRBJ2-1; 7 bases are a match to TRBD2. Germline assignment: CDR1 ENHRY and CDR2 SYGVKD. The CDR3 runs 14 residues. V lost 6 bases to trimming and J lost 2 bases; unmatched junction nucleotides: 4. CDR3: CAIRASGPYNEQFF. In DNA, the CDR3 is TGTGCCATCAGGGCTAGCGGCCCCTACAATGAGCAGTTCTTC.

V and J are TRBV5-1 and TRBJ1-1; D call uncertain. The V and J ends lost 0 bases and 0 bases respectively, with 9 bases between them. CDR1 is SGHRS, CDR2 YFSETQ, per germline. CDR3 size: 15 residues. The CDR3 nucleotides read TGCGCCAGCAGCTTGGCCCCGACATTGAACACTGAAGCTTTCTTT. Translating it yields CASSLAPTLNTEAFF.

The CDR3 sequence: CAWSPDRGNGANVLTF. The CDR3 region has the DNA TGTGCCTGGAGTCCAGACAGGGGGAACGGGGCCAACGTCCTGACTTTC. V is TRBV30 and J is TRBJ2-6; 9 positions match TRBD1. Germline CDR1 and CDR2: GTSNPN and SVGIG (reference sequence). Trimming removed 2 bases from V and 4 bases from J; junction bases left unmatched: 6. The CDR3 runs 16 residues.

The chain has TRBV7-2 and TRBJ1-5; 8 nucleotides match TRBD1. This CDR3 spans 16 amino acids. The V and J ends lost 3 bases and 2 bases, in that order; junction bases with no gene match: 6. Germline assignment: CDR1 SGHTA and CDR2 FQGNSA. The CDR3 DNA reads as TGTGCCAGCAGCTTGGGACAGGTGTGGGGCAATCAGCCCCAGCATTTT. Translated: CASSLGQVWGNQPQHF.

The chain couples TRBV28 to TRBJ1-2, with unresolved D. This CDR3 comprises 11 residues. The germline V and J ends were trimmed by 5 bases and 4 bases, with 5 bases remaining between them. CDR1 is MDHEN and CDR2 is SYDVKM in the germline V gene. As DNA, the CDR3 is TGTGCCAGCAGTGCGTCCTATGGCTACACCTTC. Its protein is CASSASYGYTF.

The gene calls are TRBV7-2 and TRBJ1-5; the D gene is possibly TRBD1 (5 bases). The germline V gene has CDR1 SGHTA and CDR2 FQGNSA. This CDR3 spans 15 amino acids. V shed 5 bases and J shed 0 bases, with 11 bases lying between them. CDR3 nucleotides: TGTGCCAGCAGCCGGGGGGGGACTAGCAATCAGCCCCAGCATTTT. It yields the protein CASSRGGTSNQPQHF.

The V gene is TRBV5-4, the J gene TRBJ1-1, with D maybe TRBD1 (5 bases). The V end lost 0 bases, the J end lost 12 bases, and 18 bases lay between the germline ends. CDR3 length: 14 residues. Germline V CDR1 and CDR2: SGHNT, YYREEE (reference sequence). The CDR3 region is CASSLGFGQGGSFF. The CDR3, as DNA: TGTGCCAGCAGCTTGGGTTTCGGGCAGGGCGGTTCTTTCTTT.